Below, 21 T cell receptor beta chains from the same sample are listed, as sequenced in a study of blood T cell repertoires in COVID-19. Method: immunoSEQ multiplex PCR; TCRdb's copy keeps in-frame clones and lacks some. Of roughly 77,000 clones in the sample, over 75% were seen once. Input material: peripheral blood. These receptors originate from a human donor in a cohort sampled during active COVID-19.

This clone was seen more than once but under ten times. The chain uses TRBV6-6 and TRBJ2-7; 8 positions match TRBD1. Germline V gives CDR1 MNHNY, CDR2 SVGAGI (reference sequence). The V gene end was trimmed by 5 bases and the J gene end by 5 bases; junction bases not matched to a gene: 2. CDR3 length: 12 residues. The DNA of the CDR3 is TGTGCCAGCAGTCCGGGACAGGACGAGCAGTACTTC. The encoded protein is CASSPGQDEQYF.

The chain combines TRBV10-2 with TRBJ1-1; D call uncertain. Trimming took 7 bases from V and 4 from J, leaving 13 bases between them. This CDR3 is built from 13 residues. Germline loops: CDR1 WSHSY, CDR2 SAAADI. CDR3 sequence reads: CASIREVGTEAFF. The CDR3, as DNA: TGCGCCAGCATTCGGGAAGTCGGCACTGAAGCTTTCTTT.

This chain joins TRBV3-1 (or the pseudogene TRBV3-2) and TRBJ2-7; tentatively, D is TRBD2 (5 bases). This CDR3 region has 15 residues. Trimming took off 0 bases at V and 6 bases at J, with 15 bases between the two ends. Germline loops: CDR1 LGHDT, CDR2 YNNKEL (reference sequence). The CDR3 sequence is CASSQDLGGRGEQYF. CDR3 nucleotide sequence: TGTGCCAGCAGCCAAGATTTGGGCGGGCGCGGCGAGCAGTACTTC.

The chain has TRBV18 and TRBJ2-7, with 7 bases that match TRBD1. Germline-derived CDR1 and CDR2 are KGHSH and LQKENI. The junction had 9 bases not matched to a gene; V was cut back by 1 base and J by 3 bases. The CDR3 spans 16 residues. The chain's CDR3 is CASSPLVTGASYEQYF. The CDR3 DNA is TGTGCCAGCTCACCACTCGTTACAGGGGCTAGCTACGAGCAGTACTTC.

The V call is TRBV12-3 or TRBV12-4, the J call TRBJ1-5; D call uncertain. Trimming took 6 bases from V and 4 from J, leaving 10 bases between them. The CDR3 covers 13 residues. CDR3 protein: CASSYFPNQPQHF. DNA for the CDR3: TGTGCCAGCAGCTACTTCCCGAATCAGCCCCAGCATTTT.

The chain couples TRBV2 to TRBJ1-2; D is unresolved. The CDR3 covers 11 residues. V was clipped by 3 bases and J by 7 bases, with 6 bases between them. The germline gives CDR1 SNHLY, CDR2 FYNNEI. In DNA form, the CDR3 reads TGTGCCAGCAGTGATGTCTCTGGCTACACCTTC. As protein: CASSDVSGYTF.

The DNA of the CDR3 is TGTGCCAGCAGCTTGACGGGACAGGGGAACTATGGCTACACCTTC. It translates to CASSLTGQGNYGYTF. The chain combines TRBV7-2 with TRBJ1-2, with TRBD1 identical over 10 bases. The CDR3 runs to 15 residues. After removal of 3 bases from V and 2 bases from J, the junction contained 3 bases not matched to a gene. The V gene's germline CDR1 is SGHTA and CDR2 FQGNSA.

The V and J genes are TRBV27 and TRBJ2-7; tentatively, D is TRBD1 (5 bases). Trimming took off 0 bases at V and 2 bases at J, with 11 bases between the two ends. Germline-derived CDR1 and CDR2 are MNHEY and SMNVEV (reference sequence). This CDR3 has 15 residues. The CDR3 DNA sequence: TGTGCCAGCAGTTTATCGAAGGGGTGGCCCTACGAGCAGTACTTC. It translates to CASSLSKGWPYEQYF.

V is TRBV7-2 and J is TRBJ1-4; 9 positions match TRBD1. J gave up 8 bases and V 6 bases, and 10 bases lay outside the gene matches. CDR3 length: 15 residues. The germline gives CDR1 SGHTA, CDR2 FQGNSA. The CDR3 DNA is TGTGCCAGCAGGGGGTGGGACAGGGATCAAGAAAAACTGTTTTTT. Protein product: CASRGWDRDQEKLFF.

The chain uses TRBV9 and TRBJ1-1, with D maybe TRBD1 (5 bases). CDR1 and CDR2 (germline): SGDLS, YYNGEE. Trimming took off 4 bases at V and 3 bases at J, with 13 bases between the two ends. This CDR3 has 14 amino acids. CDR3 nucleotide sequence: TGTGCCAGCAGCCTCGTCCAGGGATACACTGAAGCTTTCTTT. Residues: CASSLVQGYTEAFF.

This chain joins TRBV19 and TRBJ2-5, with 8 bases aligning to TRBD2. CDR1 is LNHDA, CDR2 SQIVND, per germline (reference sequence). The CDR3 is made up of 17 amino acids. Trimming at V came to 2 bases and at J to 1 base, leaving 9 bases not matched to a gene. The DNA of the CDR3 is TGTGCCAGTAGTATATACGGTGGCGGGGGGATCCAAGAGACCCAGTACTTC. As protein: CASSIYGGGGIQETQYF. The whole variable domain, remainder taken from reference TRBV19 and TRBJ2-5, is DGGITQSPKYLFRKEGQNVTLSCEQNLNHDAMYWYRQDPGQGLRLIYYSQIVNDFQKGDIAEGYSVSREKKESFPLTVTSAQKNPTAFYLCASSIYGGGGIQETQYFGPGTRLLVL.

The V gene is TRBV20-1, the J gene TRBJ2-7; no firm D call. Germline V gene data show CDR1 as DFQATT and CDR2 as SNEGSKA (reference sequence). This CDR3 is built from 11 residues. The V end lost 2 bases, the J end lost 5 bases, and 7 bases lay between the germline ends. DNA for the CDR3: TGCAGTGCTAGAATCCAGAACGAGCAGTACTTC. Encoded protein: CSARIQNEQYF.

The CDR3 is CASSPTGIEKLFF. CDR3 bases: TGTGCCAGCTCACCCACCGGGATTGAAAAACTGTTTTTT. The V and J genes are TRBV18 and TRBJ1-4, with D uncertain. This CDR3 comprises 13 residues. Trimming shortened V by 3 bases and J by 7 bases, and 9 bases separated the two germline ends. The germline gives CDR1 KGHSH, CDR2 LQKENI.

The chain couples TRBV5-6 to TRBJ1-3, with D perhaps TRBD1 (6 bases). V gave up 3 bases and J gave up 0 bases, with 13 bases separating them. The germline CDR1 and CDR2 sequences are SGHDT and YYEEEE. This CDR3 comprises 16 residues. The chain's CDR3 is CASSYEYRASGNTIYF. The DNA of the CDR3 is TGTGCCAGCAGCTACGAATACAGGGCCTCTGGAAACACCATATATTTT.

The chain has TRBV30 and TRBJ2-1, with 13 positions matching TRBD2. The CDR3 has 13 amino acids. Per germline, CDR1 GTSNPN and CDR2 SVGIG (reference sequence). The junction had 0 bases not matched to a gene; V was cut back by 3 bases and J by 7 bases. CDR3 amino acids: CAWRLAGGNEQFF. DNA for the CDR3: TGTGCCTGGAGACTAGCGGGGGGGAATGAGCAGTTCTTC. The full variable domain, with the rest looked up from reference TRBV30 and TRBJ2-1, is SQTIHQWPATLVQPVGSPLSLECTVEGTSNPNLYWYRQAAGRGLQLLFYSVGIGQISSEVPQNLSASRPQDRQFILSSKKLLLSDSGFYLCAWRLAGGNEQFFGPGTRLTVL.

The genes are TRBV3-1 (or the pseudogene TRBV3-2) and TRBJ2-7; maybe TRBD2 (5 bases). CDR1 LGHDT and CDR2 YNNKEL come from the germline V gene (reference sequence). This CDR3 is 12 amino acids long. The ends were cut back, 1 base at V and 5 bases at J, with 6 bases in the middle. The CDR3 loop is CASSQASHEQYF. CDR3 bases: TGTGCCAGCAGCCAAGCTAGCCACGAGCAGTACTTC.

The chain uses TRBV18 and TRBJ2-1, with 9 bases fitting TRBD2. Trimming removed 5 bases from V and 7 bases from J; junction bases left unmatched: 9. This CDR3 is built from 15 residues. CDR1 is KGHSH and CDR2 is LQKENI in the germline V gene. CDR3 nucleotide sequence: TGTGCCAGCTCAGAAGCCCTAGCGGGGTGGAATGAGCAGTTCTTC. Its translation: CASSEALAGWNEQFF.

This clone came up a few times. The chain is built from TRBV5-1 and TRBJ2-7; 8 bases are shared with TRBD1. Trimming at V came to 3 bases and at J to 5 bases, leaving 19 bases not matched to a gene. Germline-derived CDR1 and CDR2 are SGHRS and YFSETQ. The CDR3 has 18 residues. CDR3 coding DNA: TGCGCCAGCAGCTCGGTGGGTGGACAGGGTGTCAGAAACCACGAGCAGTACTTC. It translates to CASSSVGGQGVRNHEQYF.

Written as DNA, the CDR3 is TGTGCCAGCGTTCCCCCCCGCGGGGGGTACCAAGAGACCCAGTACTTC. It specifies CASVPPRGGYQETQYF. The chain is built from TRBV6-4 and TRBJ2-5; 8 bases map to TRBD2. With 8 bases clipped from V and 0 bases from J, the junction kept 11 bases outside the gene matches. CDR3 length: 16 residues. Germline V CDR1 and CDR2: MRHNA, SNTAGT.

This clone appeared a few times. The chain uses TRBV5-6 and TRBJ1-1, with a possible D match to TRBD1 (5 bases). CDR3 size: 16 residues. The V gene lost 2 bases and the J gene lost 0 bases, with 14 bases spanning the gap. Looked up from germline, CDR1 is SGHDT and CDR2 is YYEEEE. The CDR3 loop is CASSFLGGAMNTEAFF. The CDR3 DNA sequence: TGTGCCAGCAGCTTCTTGGGCGGGGCCATGAACACTGAAGCTTTCTTT.

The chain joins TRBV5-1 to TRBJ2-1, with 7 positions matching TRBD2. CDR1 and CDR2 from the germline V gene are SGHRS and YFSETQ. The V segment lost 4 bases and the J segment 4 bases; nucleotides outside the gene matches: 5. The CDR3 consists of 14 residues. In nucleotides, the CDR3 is TGCGCCAGCAGCACCGGGACTAAATACAATGAGCAGTTCTTC. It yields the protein CASSTGTKYNEQFF.